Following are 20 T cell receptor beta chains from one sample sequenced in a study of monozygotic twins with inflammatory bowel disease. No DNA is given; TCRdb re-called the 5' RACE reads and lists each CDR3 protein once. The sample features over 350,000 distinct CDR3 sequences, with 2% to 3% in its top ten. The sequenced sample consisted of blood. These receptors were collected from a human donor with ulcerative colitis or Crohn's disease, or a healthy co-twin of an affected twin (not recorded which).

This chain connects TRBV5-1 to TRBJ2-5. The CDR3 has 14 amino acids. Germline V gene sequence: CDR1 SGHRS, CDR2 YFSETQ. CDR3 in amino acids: CASSLEDLGETQYF.

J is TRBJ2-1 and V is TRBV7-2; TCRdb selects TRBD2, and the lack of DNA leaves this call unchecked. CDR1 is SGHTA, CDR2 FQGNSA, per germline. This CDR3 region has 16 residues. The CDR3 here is CASSLTRSGGANEQFF.

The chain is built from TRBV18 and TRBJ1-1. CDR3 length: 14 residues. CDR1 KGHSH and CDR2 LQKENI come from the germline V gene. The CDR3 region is CASSPRRSSTEAFF. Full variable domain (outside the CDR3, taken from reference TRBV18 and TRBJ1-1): NAGVMQNPRHLVRRRGQEARLRCSPMKGHSHVYWYRQLPEEGLKFMVYLQKENIIDESGMPKERFSAEFPKEGPSILRIQQVVRGDSAAYFCASSPRRSSTEAFFGQGTRLTVV.

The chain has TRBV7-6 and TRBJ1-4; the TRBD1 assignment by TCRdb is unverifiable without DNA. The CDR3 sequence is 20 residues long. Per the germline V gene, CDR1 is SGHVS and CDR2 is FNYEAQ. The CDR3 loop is CASSLAPPATGVSSNEKLFF.

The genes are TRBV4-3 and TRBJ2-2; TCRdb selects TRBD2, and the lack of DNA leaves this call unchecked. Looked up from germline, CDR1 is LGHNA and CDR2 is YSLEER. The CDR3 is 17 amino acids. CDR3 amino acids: CASSQGPTSLGGGELFF.

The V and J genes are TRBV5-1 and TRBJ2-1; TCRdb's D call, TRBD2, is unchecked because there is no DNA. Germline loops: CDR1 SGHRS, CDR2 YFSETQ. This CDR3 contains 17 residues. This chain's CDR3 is CASSIGKGLATYNEQFF.

The CDR3 region is CASSLAQGVTEAFF. This chain uses TRBV7-2 with TRBJ1-1. Looked up from germline, CDR1 is SGHTA and CDR2 is FQGNSA. This CDR3 has 14 amino acids.

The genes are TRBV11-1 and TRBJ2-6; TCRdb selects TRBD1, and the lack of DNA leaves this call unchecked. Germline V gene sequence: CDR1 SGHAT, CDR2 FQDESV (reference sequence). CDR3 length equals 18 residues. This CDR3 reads CASSFPPGGFAGANVLTF.

CDR3 loop: CASSSPWGPEAFF. The chain joins TRBV7-6 to TRBJ1-1; TCRdb reports TRBD1, a call that lacks DNA to check it against. Germline CDR1 reads SGHVS; CDR2 reads FNYEAQ. The CDR3 covers 13 residues.

CDR3 residues: CASSFSGGLGNEQFF. This chain connects TRBV7-9 to TRBJ2-1; TCRdb proposes TRBD2, but this gene call is untestable without DNA. Germline V gene data show CDR1 as SEHNR and CDR2 as FQNEAQ (reference sequence). The length of the CDR3 is 15 residues.

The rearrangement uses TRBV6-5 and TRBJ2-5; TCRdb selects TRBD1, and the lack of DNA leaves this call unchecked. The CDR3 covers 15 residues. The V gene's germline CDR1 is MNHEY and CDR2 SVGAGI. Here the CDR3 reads CASSSPGQTQETQYF.

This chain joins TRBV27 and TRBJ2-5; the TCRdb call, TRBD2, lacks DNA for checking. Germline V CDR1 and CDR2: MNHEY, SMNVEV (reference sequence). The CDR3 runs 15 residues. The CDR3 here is CASSFLWGRQETQYF.

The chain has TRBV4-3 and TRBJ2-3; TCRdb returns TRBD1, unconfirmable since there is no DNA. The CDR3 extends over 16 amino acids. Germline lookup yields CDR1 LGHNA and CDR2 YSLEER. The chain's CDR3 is CASSQGTGGVADTQYF.

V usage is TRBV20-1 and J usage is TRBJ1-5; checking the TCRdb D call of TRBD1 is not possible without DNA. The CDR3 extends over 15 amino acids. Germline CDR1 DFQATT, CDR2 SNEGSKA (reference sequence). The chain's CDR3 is CSTRSGTGHNQPQHF.

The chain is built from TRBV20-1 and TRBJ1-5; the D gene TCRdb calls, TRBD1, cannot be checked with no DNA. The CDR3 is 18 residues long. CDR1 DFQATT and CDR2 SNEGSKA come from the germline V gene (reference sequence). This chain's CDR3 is CSATDSQDRGFRNQPQHF.

The CDR3 reads CASSPGRGGGRSNGEQFF. This chain connects TRBV7-3 to TRBJ2-1; no DNA is available, so the TRBD1 call from TCRdb remains unchecked. This CDR3 is built from 18 residues. The germline V gene encodes CDR1 SGHTA and CDR2 FQGTGA.

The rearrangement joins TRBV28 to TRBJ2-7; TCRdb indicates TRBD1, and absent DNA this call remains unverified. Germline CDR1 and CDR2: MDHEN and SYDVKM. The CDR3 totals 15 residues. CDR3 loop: CASSPPGHRSYEQYF.

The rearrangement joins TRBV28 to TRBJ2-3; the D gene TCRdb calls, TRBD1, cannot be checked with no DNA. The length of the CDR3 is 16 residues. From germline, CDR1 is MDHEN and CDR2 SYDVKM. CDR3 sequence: CASSLPPTGYTDTQYF.

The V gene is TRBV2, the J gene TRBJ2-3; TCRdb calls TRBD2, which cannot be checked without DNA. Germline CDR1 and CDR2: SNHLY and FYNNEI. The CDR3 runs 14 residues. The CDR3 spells CASSRGGAQDTQYF.

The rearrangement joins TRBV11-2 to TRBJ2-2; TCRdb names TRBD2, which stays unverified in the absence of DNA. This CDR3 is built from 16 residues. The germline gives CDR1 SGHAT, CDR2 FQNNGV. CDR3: CASSSLRGAGTGELFF.